Listed here are 2 T cell receptor beta chains from one sample, sequenced in a study of vaccination and CD4 T cells after COVID-19. Oncomine TCR Beta short-read sequencing was applied to DNA from cultured CD4+ T cells. MiXCR, run by TCRdb on the PCR reads, gives a single entry per CDR3 protein. The table lists fewer than 20,000 distinct CDR3 sequences, more than 50% of them singletons. Stated treatment: 10-day PBMC culture with coronavirus spike peptide pools or control peptides (ViraFEST assay). No antigen has been assigned to these receptors. Material: CD4+ T cells from blood, cultured in vitro. The receptor source for this set is a human donor who had recovered from COVID-19.

The rearrangement joins TRBV12-3 or TRBV12-4 to TRBJ1-5, with D hard to call. With 4 bases removed from V and 5 bases from J, the gap between germline ends came to 6 bases. This CDR3 is 12 amino acids long. This CDR3 is CASSSDYQPQHF. The CDR3 DNA sequence: TGTGCCAGCAGTTCGGATTATCAGCCCCAGCATTTT.

In its sample, this clonotype was seen a few times. The chain links TRBV7-2 to TRBJ1-5, with D perhaps matching TRBD1 (5 bases). V dropped 5 bases and J dropped 8 bases, with 10 bases sitting between them. CDR1 is SGHTA and CDR2 is FQGNSA in the germline V gene. The length of the CDR3 is 12 residues. CDR3 DNA sequence: TGTGCCAGCAGCCCACGGGGGGAGCCCCAGCATTTT. It translates to CASSPRGEPQHF.